This T cell receptor (beta chain) was found in a study of identical twins. Study-level findings and limits: Twins shared out-of-frame alpha sequences with excess low generation probability.

The CDR3 is 12 amino acids. Germline CDR1 reads SQVTM; CDR2 reads ANQGSEA. J was trimmed by 3 bases and V by 6 bases; bases with no gene match: 2. Healthy Caucasian donors formed the entire cohort. TCRdb fed the 5' RACE reads into MiXCR, producing one record per CDR3 protein. The sample holds a few hundred thousand distinct CDR3 sequences, about 9% seen once. Turning to this clonotype: Its cognate antigen is unknown.

These sequences were also reported in another study, on yellow fever vaccine responses in identical twins.

The chain couples TRBV29-1 to TRBJ2-3; TRBD1 agrees at 8 bases. The TCR comes from a woman under 30 in good health. Sequencing was carried out using CD8+ T cells sorted from blood. The CDR3 DNA follows: TGCAGCGTCGGGACAGGTACAGATACGCAGTATTTT. Translated: CSVGTGTDTQYF.